This TCR beta chain stems from a study of post-analysis software for immune sequencing data. Germline lookup yields CDR1 SNHLY and CDR2 FYNNEI. This CDR3 has 13 amino acids. V lost 10 bases to trimming and J lost 7 bases; unmatched junction nucleotides: 9. The sample holds a few counts of this clonotype. Antigen specificity is unknown. Study findings and constraints: Significantly lower normalized Chao1 diversity was seen in multiple sclerosis patients than in controls. Among four or five TRBV segments more frequent in patients than controls were TRBV5-6, TRBV5-1 and TRBV20-1.

TCR beta cDNA libraries had unique molecular identifiers. Roughly 470,000 cDNA molecules came from approximately 1 to 10 million T cells. MiXCR was run by TCRdb on the PCR reads, yielding one entry per CDR3 protein. The sample yields around 250,000 distinct CDR3 sequences, 36% seen once. Material for sequencing was blood. The TCR sequence derives from a girl between 5 and 17 years old with multiple sclerosis. The chain carries TRBV2 and TRBJ1-4; 7 nucleotides agree with TRBD1. DNA for the CDR3: TGTGCCAACGGGCAGGGGGGTCGTGAAAAACTGTTTTTT. It translates to CANGQGGREKLFF.